The present T cell receptor (beta chain) was sequenced within a study of CD8 T cells in ankylosing spondylitis. Looked up from germline, CDR1 is MNHNS and CDR2 is SASEGT. CDR3 length: 15 amino acids. Broader study findings: Enrichment of disease-linked clones was reportedly significant in matched ankylosing spondylitis synovial fluid. Within ankylosing spondylitis blood, a TCR beta motif made up of several highly homologous variants appeared to be characteristic.

Using its own MiXCR run on the 5' RACE reads, TCRdb lists one record per CDR3 protein. The data hold approximately 400,000 distinct CDR3 sequences, with roughly 15% observed a single time. With respect to this clonotype: Its antigen remains unknown. At one boundary the junction diverges from the germline segment, which might be a read error.

Specimen: blood, either unsorted or a sorted T cell fraction (not recorded which). The chain links TRBV6-1 to TRBJ1-2; 7 bases match TRBD1. The receptor's source is a male donor with ankylosing spondylitis. CDR3 region: CASGELTGPNYGYTF. CDR3 nucleotides: TGTGCCAGCGGTGAATTGACAGGGCCTAACTATGGCTACACCTTC.